This passage covers 3 T cell receptor beta chains from one sample sequenced in a study of OX40 agonist ivuxolimab in advanced cancers. The table came from immunoSEQ multiplex PCR; TCRdb's copy has only in-frame clones and leaves some out. The data hold roughly 70,000 clones, with around 80% observed a single time. Sequenced here: CD4+ or CD8+ T cells sorted from blood, sampled in a trial of the OX40 agonist ivuxolimab. Receptors were obtained from an adult with an advanced solid tumor such as melanoma, head and neck, liver or kidney cancer.

The V and J genes are TRBV27 and TRBJ1-1, with 7 nucleotides matching TRBD1. V lost 6 bases to trimming and J lost 11 bases; unmatched junction nucleotides: 15. CDR1 is MNHEY, CDR2 SMNVEV, per germline (reference sequence). There are 14 residues in the CDR3. Written as DNA, the CDR3 is TGTGCCAGCAGGATACAGGGGTTTATGGAGGTTGCTTTCTTT. Encoded protein: CASRIQGFMEVAFF.

The chain uses TRBV5-1 and TRBJ1-1, with a weak D call TRBD1 (6 bases). The germline V and J ends were trimmed by 1 base and 3 bases, with 10 bases remaining between them. This CDR3 is built from 14 residues. Germline V CDR1 and CDR2: SGHRS, YFSETQ. The CDR3 protein is CASSLSRQDTEAFF. The DNA of the CDR3 is TGCGCCAGCAGCTTGTCCCGACAGGACACTGAAGCTTTCTTT.

This chain connects TRBV19 to TRBJ1-1; perhaps TRBD1 as D (5 bases). The CDR3 loop spans 15 amino acids. CDR1 is LNHDA, CDR2 SQIVND, per germline (reference sequence). Trimming shortened V by 6 bases and J by 6 bases, and 20 bases separated the two germline ends. The CDR3 loop reads CASRNLQMLGAEAFF. CDR3 sequence (DNA): TGTGCCAGTAGAAACCTACAGATGTTGGGGGCTGAAGCTTTCTTT.